This TCR beta chain was recovered during a study of lymphopenia after photon versus proton radiotherapy. Germline V gene sequence: CDR1 ENHRY, CDR2 SYGVKD. Trimming cost V 3 bases and J 4 bases; bases outside gene matches: 7. CDR3 length: 15 residues. Assay used: immunoSEQ multiplex PCR; TCRdb lists only in-frame clones, some missing. Of some 20,000 clones listed, 75% to 95% are singletons. The sequence was obtained from a man between 60 and 75 years old with pancreatic cancer. This specimen consisted of peripheral blood, obtained from a patient treated with photon-based radiotherapy. V gene TRBV10-3 combines with J gene TRBJ2-7; 9 bases match TRBD1. The CDR3 region is CAISDVGQGKYEQYF. Written as DNA, the CDR3 is TGTGCCATCAGTGATGTAGGACAGGGGAAGTACGAGCAGTACTTC.